Listed below are T cell receptor beta chains from one sample, sequenced in a study of graft-versus-host responses after intestinal transplantation. Some clones are missing from TCRdb's copy, which holds only in-frame ones; the method was immunoSEQ multiplex PCR. This sample has 8,500 to 14,000 clones, with around three quarters found just once. The starting material was ileum tissue, obtained 23 days after intestinal transplant. The receptors originated from a human patient who received an intestinal transplant, so some T cells may come from the graft donor. The CDR3 runs from the conserved cysteine through the conserved F or W. D genes are given only for firm matches. Expanded clones get a size class; other rows say once, few or many, or leave the size out.

cdr3_nt: TGTGCCAGCAGTGAATGGACCGGGGGCAACACTGAAGCTTTCTTT; cdr3_aa: CASSEWTGGNTEAFF; d_call: .; clone_size: .; j_call: TRBJ1-1; v_call: TRBV25-1
cdr3_nt: TGTGCCAGCAGCCAACTAAGACAGGGGGTTAATGAAAAACTGTTTTTT; cdr3_aa: CASSQLRQGVNEKLFF; d_call: TRBD1; clone_size: .; j_call: TRBJ1-4; v_call: TRBV4-2
cdr3_nt: TGTGCCAGCAGCGTCGGACAGGCCTCCTACGAGCAGTACTTC; cdr3_aa: CASSVGQASYEQYF; d_call: TRBD1; clone_size: few; j_call: TRBJ2-7; v_call: TRBV5-8
cdr3_nt: TGTGCCAGCAGCCAAGGGGTCAGGGTACAAGAGGTAAACTATGGCTACACCTTC; cdr3_aa: CASSQGVRVQEVNYGYTF; d_call: .; clone_size: .; j_call: TRBJ1-2; v_call: TRBV4-2
cdr3_nt: TGTGCCAGCAGCCCCATATACTTAGCGGGGAACACTGAAGCTTTCTTT; cdr3_aa: CASSPIYLAGNTEAFF; d_call: .; clone_size: .; j_call: TRBJ1-1; v_call: TRBV28
cdr3_nt: TGTGCCTGGACTGAAATGAACACTGAAGCTTTCTTT; cdr3_aa: CAWTEMNTEAFF; d_call: .; clone_size: .; j_call: TRBJ1-1; v_call: TRBV30
cdr3_nt: TGCAGCGTACAGCTTATAAGCTCCTACGAGCAGTACTTC; cdr3_aa: CSVQLISSYEQYF; d_call: .; clone_size: .; j_call: TRBJ2-7; v_call: TRBV29-1
cdr3_nt: TGTGCCAGCAGCTTGGGGCTAGGGAACACTGAAGCTTTCTTT; cdr3_aa: CASSLGLGNTEAFF; d_call: .; clone_size: .; j_call: TRBJ1-1; v_call: TRBV5-6
cdr3_nt: TGTGCCAGCAGCTCCGACGGAACTTATGGCTACACCTTC; cdr3_aa: CASSSDGTYGYTF; d_call: .; clone_size: .; j_call: TRBJ1-2; v_call: TRBV5-4
cdr3_nt: TGTGCCAGCAGTCAGACAGGGGGAGGTGAAAAACTGTTTTTT; cdr3_aa: CASSQTGGGEKLFF; d_call: TRBD1; clone_size: few; j_call: TRBJ1-4; v_call: TRBV6-5
cdr3_nt: TGCGCCAGCAACATGGGCGGGCGCACCTACGAGCAGTACTTC; cdr3_aa: CASNMGGRTYEQYF; d_call: .; clone_size: .; j_call: TRBJ2-7; v_call: TRBV10-2
cdr3_nt: TGTGCCAGCAGCCCTAATCCCTACTCCTACAATGAGCAGTTCTTC; cdr3_aa: CASSPNPYSYNEQFF; d_call: .; clone_size: .; j_call: TRBJ2-1; v_call: TRBV9
cdr3_nt: TGCGCCAGCAGCTTGTGGCGGTCTGGGGCCAACGTCCTGACTTTC; cdr3_aa: CASSLWRSGANVLTF; d_call: .; clone_size: .; j_call: TRBJ2-6; v_call: TRBV5-1
cdr3_nt: TGCGCCAGCAGCCAAGGGGCAGGGACAGATACGCAGTATTTT; cdr3_aa: CASSQGAGTDTQYF; d_call: .; clone_size: .; j_call: TRBJ2-3; v_call: TRBV4-1
cdr3_nt: TGTGCCAGTAGTTCTCTAGCGGGGCTCTCCTACAATGAGCAGTTCTTC; cdr3_aa: CASSSLAGLSYNEQFF; d_call: TRBD2; clone_size: large; j_call: TRBJ2-1; v_call: TRBV19
cdr3_nt: TGTGCCAGCAGTTCCCCCCCACAGAAAGCGAACACTGAAGCTTTCTTT; cdr3_aa: CASSSPPQKANTEAFF; d_call: .; clone_size: .; j_call: TRBJ1-1; v_call: TRBV28
cdr3_nt: TGCGCCAGCAGCTTGGCGCCTACCCAGAGCTCCTACAATGAGCAGTTCTTC; cdr3_aa: CASSLAPTQSSYNEQFF; d_call: .; clone_size: .; j_call: TRBJ2-1; v_call: TRBV5-1
cdr3_nt: TGTGCCAGCAGCCCCTTGACTAGCGGGAGGGCGGGCGAGCAGTACTTC; cdr3_aa: CASSPLTSGRAGEQYF; d_call: TRBD2; clone_size: .; j_call: TRBJ2-7; v_call: TRBV7-6
cdr3_nt: TGCAGTCTCACCGGACTAGCGGCTAGCACAGATACGCAGTATTTT; cdr3_aa: CSLTGLAASTDTQYF; d_call: TRBD2; clone_size: .; j_call: TRBJ2-3; v_call: TRBV29-1
cdr3_nt: TGTGCCAGCAGTCCAGAGAGGGGCGGTGCAGATACGCAGTATTTT; cdr3_aa: CASSPERGGADTQYF; d_call: .; clone_size: .; j_call: TRBJ2-3; v_call: TRBV27
cdr3_nt: TGTGCCAGCAGCAGCACCGCGGGCTACGAGCAGTACTTC; cdr3_aa: CASSSTAGYEQYF; d_call: .; clone_size: .; j_call: TRBJ2-7; v_call: TRBV11-2
cdr3_nt: TGTGCCAGCAGTTCCAGGGGGGATCCTAGCAATCAGCCCCAGCATTTT; cdr3_aa: CASSSRGDPSNQPQHF; d_call: TRBD1; clone_size: .; j_call: TRBJ1-5; v_call: TRBV27
cdr3_nt: TGTGCCAGCAGAAAAGGGGCAGGGAATTCACCCCTCCACTTT; cdr3_aa: CASRKGAGNSPLHF; d_call: .; clone_size: .; j_call: TRBJ1-6; v_call: TRBV6-5
cdr3_nt: TGTGCCAGCAGTTACGGGACAGAGTCCTACGAGCAGTACTTC; cdr3_aa: CASSYGTESYEQYF; d_call: TRBD1; clone_size: .; j_call: TRBJ2-7; v_call: TRBV6-5
cdr3_nt: TGTGCCATCAGTGTTAGGCTAGCGGGGAGTAAGATTTACGAGCAGTACTTC; cdr3_aa: CAISVRLAGSKIYEQYF; d_call: TRBD2; clone_size: .; j_call: TRBJ2-7; v_call: TRBV10-3
cdr3_nt: TGCAGCGTGGGTTTCGGTCGTGATTCGGGCTACACCTTC; cdr3_aa: CSVGFGRDSGYTF; d_call: .; clone_size: once; j_call: TRBJ1-2; v_call: TRBV29-1
cdr3_nt: TGTGCCAGCAGTTTAAGTCTAGCGGTCGCGAACACCGGGGAGCTGTTTTTT; cdr3_aa: CASSLSLAVANTGELFF; d_call: TRBD2; clone_size: .; j_call: TRBJ2-2; v_call: TRBV27
cdr3_nt: TGTGCCAGCAGTTCGAGGGGGCGGGATGTGTACTACGAGCAGTACTTC; cdr3_aa: CASSSRGRDVYYEQYF; d_call: .; clone_size: .; j_call: TRBJ2-7; v_call: TRBV7-9
cdr3_nt: TGTGCCAGCAGGGGAGGCTCTGGGGCCAACGTCCTGACTTTC; cdr3_aa: CASRGGSGANVLTF; d_call: .; clone_size: .; j_call: TRBJ2-6; v_call: TRBV6-1
cdr3_nt: TGCGCCAGCAGCCACAACCGGGACAGGCTGGGGAATGAGCAGTTCTTC; cdr3_aa: CASSHNRDRLGNEQFF; d_call: TRBD1; clone_size: once; j_call: TRBJ2-1; v_call: TRBV4-1
cdr3_nt: TGTGCCAGCAGTCAGGACCGAGGACAGCCCCAGCATTTT; cdr3_aa: CASSQDRGQPQHF; d_call: .; clone_size: .; j_call: TRBJ1-5; v_call: TRBV27
cdr3_nt: TGTGCCAGCAGCCGGACAGGGGAGAGCGCAGAGACCCAGTACTTC; cdr3_aa: CASSRTGESAETQYF; d_call: TRBD1; clone_size: few; j_call: TRBJ2-5; v_call: TRBV7-3
cdr3_nt: TGTGCCAGCTCACCCCGGGACTACTATAATTCACCCCTCCACTTT; cdr3_aa: CASSPRDYYNSPLHF; d_call: .; clone_size: once; j_call: TRBJ1-6; v_call: TRBV18
cdr3_nt: TGTGCCAGCTCACCACCGACTACCATATACAATGAGCAGTTCTTC; cdr3_aa: CASSPPTTIYNEQFF; d_call: .; clone_size: .; j_call: TRBJ2-1; v_call: TRBV18
cdr3_nt: TGTGCCAGCAGTGGATGGACAGACTACAATGAGCAGTTCTTC; cdr3_aa: CASSGWTDYNEQFF; d_call: .; clone_size: .; j_call: TRBJ2-1; v_call: TRBV6-1
cdr3_nt: TGTGCCAGCAGTCGGACCCCCTTGAGGCCCCAGCATTTT; cdr3_aa: CASSRTPLRPQHF; d_call: .; clone_size: .; j_call: TRBJ1-5; v_call: TRBV27
cdr3_nt: TGTGCCAGCAGCCCTCGAGCCGGACTAGCGGGTGGCGAGCAGTACTTC; cdr3_aa: CASSPRAGLAGGEQYF; d_call: TRBD2; clone_size: .; j_call: TRBJ2-7; v_call: TRBV7-7
cdr3_nt: TGCAGCGTTGTTTGGGAGGAGAACGGGAGGGCAATGAATGAGCAGTTCTTC; cdr3_aa: CSVVWEENGRAMNEQFF; d_call: TRBD2; clone_size: .; j_call: TRBJ2-1; v_call: TRBV29-1
cdr3_nt: TGTGCCAGCAGCTGGGGGACAGGGGTTTCTGGTTGGACCTACGAGCAGTACTTC; cdr3_aa: CASSWGTGVSGWTYEQYF; d_call: TRBD1; clone_size: .; j_call: TRBJ2-7; v_call: TRBV5-8
cdr3_nt: TGTGCCAGCAGTTACTCCCTCGACGTCTTGGCTGGCTACACCTTC; cdr3_aa: CASSYSLDVLAGYTF; d_call: .; clone_size: once; j_call: TRBJ1-2; v_call: TRBV6-6
cdr3_nt: TGCGCCAGCAGCGGACAGGGCTATGGCTACACCTTC; cdr3_aa: CASSGQGYGYTF; d_call: TRBD1; clone_size: .; j_call: TRBJ1-2; v_call: TRBV10-2
cdr3_nt: TGTGCCATCAGTGAGTCGAAGAGCGGGAGTGGGAATGAGCAGTTCTTC; cdr3_aa: CAISESKSGSGNEQFF; d_call: TRBD2; clone_size: .; j_call: TRBJ2-1; v_call: TRBV10-3
cdr3_nt: TGTGCCAGCAGTGTTACGGGAGGGCGGGGCAATGAGCAGTTCTTC; cdr3_aa: CASSVTGGRGNEQFF; d_call: TRBD2; clone_size: medium-sized; j_call: TRBJ2-1; v_call: TRBV28
cdr3_nt: TGTGCCAGCAGTACCGGAGGCGGGGAGCTGTTTTTT; cdr3_aa: CASSTGGGELFF; d_call: .; clone_size: .; j_call: TRBJ2-2; v_call: TRBV27
cdr3_nt: TGCAGCGCGGGACAGGGAGAAGCTTTCTTT; cdr3_aa: CSAGQGEAFF; d_call: TRBD1; clone_size: .; j_call: TRBJ1-1; v_call: TRBV29-1